These 3 T cell receptor beta chains came from one sample sequenced in a study of cytomegalovirus exposure and HLA in healthy donors. Sequenced by immunoSEQ multiplex PCR; TCRdb stores in-frame clones only, minus some. The data hold about 88,000 clones, with roughly 80% observed a single time. Sequenced sample: PBMCs. These receptors came from a woman between 18 and 29 years old in good health and CMV-seropositive.

This chain connects TRBV11-2 to TRBJ2-5; 7 bases are shared with TRBD2. V lost 4 bases to trimming and J lost 1 base; unmatched junction nucleotides: 18. Looked up from germline, CDR1 is SGHAT and CDR2 is FQNNGV. This CDR3 is built from 19 residues. CDR3 coding DNA: TGTGCCAGCAGCTACCACCCATCCCCGGGGAGGGCCCTCCAAGAGACCCAGTACTTC. Its translation is CASSYHPSPGRALQETQYF.

The chain joins TRBV6-5 to TRBJ2-7, with a tentative D call TRBD1 (6 bases). This CDR3 contains 11 residues. Trimming stripped 8 bases from V and 5 bases from J, with 10 bases between. From germline, CDR1 is MNHEY and CDR2 SVGAGI. CDR3 in amino acids: CASRQGHEQYF. DNA for the CDR3: TGTGCCAGCCGCCAGGGGCACGAGCAGTACTTC.

The chain links TRBV7-9 to TRBJ2-7, with 7 bases fitting TRBD1. Trimming removed 5 bases from V and 2 bases from J; junction bases left unmatched: 6. Germline V CDR1 and CDR2: SEHNR, FQNEAQ (reference sequence). This CDR3 has 14 amino acids. The chain's CDR3 is CASSPDRWTYEQYF. The CDR3, as DNA: TGTGCCAGCAGCCCGGACAGGTGGACCTACGAGCAGTACTTC. Based on the CDR3 plus reference TRBV7-9 and TRBJ2-7, the full variable domain is DTGVSQNPRHKITKRGQNVTFRCDPISEHNRLYWYRQTLGQGPEFLTYFQNEAQLEKSRLLSDRFSAERPKGSFSTLEIQRTEQGDSAMYLCASSPDRWTYEQYFGPGTRLTVT.